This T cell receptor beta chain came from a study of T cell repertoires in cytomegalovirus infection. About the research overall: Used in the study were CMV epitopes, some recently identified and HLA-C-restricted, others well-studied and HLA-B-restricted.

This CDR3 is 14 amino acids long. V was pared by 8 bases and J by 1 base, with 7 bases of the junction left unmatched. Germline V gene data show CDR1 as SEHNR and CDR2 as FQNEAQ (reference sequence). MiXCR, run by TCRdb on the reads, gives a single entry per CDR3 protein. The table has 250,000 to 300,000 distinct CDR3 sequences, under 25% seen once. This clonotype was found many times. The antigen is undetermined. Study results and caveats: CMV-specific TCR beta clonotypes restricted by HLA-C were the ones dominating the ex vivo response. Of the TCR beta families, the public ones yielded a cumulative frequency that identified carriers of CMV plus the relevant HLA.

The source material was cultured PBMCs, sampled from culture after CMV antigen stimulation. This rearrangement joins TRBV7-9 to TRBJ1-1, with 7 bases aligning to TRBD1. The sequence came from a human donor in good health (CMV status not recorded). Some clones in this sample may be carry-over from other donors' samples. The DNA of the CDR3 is TGTGCCAGCCGACAGGGACGGGCGAACACTGAAGCTTTCTTT. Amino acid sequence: CASRQGRANTEAFF.